This TCR beta chain came from a study of blood T cells in healthy people across ages. About the research overall: Template-switching capture recovered about one barcoded beta molecule per two T cells.

The CDR3 consists of 17 residues. Looked up from germline, CDR1 is KGHSH and CDR2 is LQKENI. The ends were cut back, 1 base at V and 5 bases at J, with 20 bases in the middle. Combining a sample-barcoded 5' primer with a J-beta primer mix, a second PCR ran for roughly 6 to 12 cycles. TCRdb re-derived calls from the 5' RACE reads in MiXCR, one entry per CDR3 protein. Counted here are roughly 680,000 distinct CDR3 sequences, about 51% occurring once; the ten biggest clones make up about 13%. The sample taken for sequencing was blood. This sequence was found in a woman aged 80 or older in good health. The genes are TRBV18 and TRBJ1-1; D uncertain. The CDR3 here is CASSPRGSEPWWTEAFF. As DNA, the CDR3 is TGTGCCAGCTCACCACGGGGATCTGAACCTTGGTGGACTGAAGCTTTCTTT.